This TCR beta chain was documented in a study of identical twins. Notes on the study in general: The models systematically underestimated how much out-of-frame TCR alpha was shared in monozygotic twins. The more abundant beta clonotypes in cord blood had fewer insertions, and memory repertoires did not show this.

This clonotype was recorded many times. The antigen is not known. The CDR3 length is 13 residues. V gave up 5 bases and J gave up 4 bases, with 12 bases separating them. Germline CDR1 reads SGHAT; CDR2 reads FQNNGV. A single record per CDR3 protein comes from TCRdb applying MiXCR to the 5' RACE reads. This sample has a few hundred thousand distinct CDR3 sequences, with approximately 9.6% found just once. This sample also appeared in a second study, on yellow fever vaccine responses in identical twins. This second report adds: It has been reported that, in twins, the vaccine T cell response seemed partly convergent and partly personalized.

Sample: PBMCs. The V and J genes are TRBV11-2 and TRBJ2-7; TRBD1 is a possible D gene (5 bases). This receptor was identified in a woman aged 18-29 years in good health. DNA for the CDR3: TGTGCCAGCAGCACCCTAGACAGTTACGAGCAGTACTTC. Translation gives CASSTLDSYEQYF.